One and the same sample provided the 21 T cell receptor beta chains below, sequenced in a study of blood T cell repertoires in COVID-19. Using immunoSEQ multiplex PCR, the repertoire was profiled, and TCRdb retains in-frame clones only, with some absent. The sample holds roughly 120,000 clones; more than 75% are singletons and the top ten take approximately 3.7%. The sample taken for sequencing was peripheral blood. Receptors were obtained from a man aged 45 to 65 with active COVID-19.

V is TRBV27 and J is TRBJ2-2; 7 nucleotides line up with TRBD1. In germline, CDR1 is MNHEY, CDR2 SMNVEV (reference sequence). This CDR3 has 15 amino acids. With 6 bases clipped from V and 3 bases from J, the junction kept 7 bases outside the gene matches. In nucleotides, the CDR3 is TGTGCCAGCAGCCCTAGACAGGGTGACACCGGGGAGCTGTTTTTT. Translation: CASSPRQGDTGELFF.

This rearrangement joins TRBV6-1 to TRBJ2-5; 7 nucleotides align to TRBD1. The germline V gene encodes CDR1 MNHNS and CDR2 SASEGT. J gave up 5 bases and V 1 base, and 7 bases lay outside the gene matches. The CDR3 loop spans 15 amino acids. The DNA of the CDR3 is TGTGCCAGCAGTGAAGAGGCAGGGGGTGTTGAGACCCAGTACTTC. Its protein is CASSEEAGGVETQYF.

The chain is built from TRBV2 and TRBJ1-3, with D uncertain. The CDR3 totals 14 residues. Germline CDR1 and CDR2: SNHLY and FYNNEI. The ends were cut back, 9 bases at V and 0 bases at J, with 12 bases in the middle. The CDR3 bases are TGTGCCAGTGGAAGACTCAGCTCTGGAAACACCATATATTTT. This encodes CASGRLSSGNTIYF.

J is TRBJ1-2 and V is TRBV30, with TRBD1 matching 7 bases. The CDR3 spans 14 residues. Trimming removed 7 bases from V and 6 bases from J; junction bases left unmatched: 14. Germline lookup yields CDR1 GTSNPN and CDR2 SVGIG (reference sequence). The CDR3, as DNA: TGTGCCTCCCGGGACAGATCTTATAATCATGGCTACACCTTC. Translation: CASRDRSYNHGYTF. The full variable domain, its missing parts supplied by reference TRBV30 and TRBJ1-2, is SQTIHQWPATLVQPVGSPLSLECTVEGTSNPNLYWYRQAAGRGLQLLFYSVGIGQISSEVPQNLSASRPQDRQFILSSKKLLLSDSGFYLCASRDRSYNHGYTFGSGTRLTVV.

In this sample, this clone turned up once. The V and J genes are TRBV18 and TRBJ1-3; TRBD1 might be the D (6 bases). The V gene lost 3 bases and the J gene lost 3 bases, with 15 bases spanning the gap. The CDR3 runs 16 residues. The V gene's germline CDR1 is KGHSH and CDR2 LQKENI. The DNA for the CDR3 is TGTGCCAGCTCACCTACTCTGGGGGCGGATGGAAACACCATATATTTT. Translating gives CASSPTLGADGNTIYF. Looking up the rest from reference TRBV18 and TRBJ1-3 gives the full variable domain: NAGVMQNPRHLVRRRGQEARLRCSPMKGHSHVYWYRQLPEEGLKFMVYLQKENIIDESGMPKERFSAEFPKEGPSILRIQQVVRGDSAAYFCASSPTLGADGNTIYFGEGSWLTVV.

The chain links TRBV29-1 to TRBJ1-1, with D possibly TRBD1 on 5 matching bases. The CDR3 spans 12 residues. Germline V CDR1 and CDR2: SQVTM, ANQGSEA. V gave up 4 bases and J gave up 4 bases, with 10 bases separating them. The CDR3 is CSVVGGSTEAFF. For the CDR3, the DNA is TGCAGCGTTGTGGGGGGGTCCACTGAAGCTTTCTTT.

This clone appeared a single time. This chain connects TRBV18 to TRBJ2-5; D call uncertain. The CDR3 runs to 13 residues. Germline V gene data show CDR1 as KGHSH and CDR2 as LQKENI. V lost 5 bases and J 5 bases, leaving 12 bases between the germline ends. The CDR3 DNA reads as TGTGCCAGCTCATCGCAGGTAAAGGAGACCCAGTACTTC. It specifies CASSSQVKETQYF.

The chain employs TRBV5-4 and TRBJ1-1; 7 positions agree with TRBD1. J gave up 4 bases and V 3 bases, and 6 bases lay outside the gene matches. The germline V gene has CDR1 SGHNT and CDR2 YYREEE (reference sequence). The CDR3 spans 14 residues. The CDR3 reads CASSSTGTSTEAFF. Written as DNA, the CDR3 is TGTGCCAGCAGCTCGACAGGGACGAGCACTGAAGCTTTCTTT.

This chain joins TRBV19 and TRBJ1-1, with 9 bases lining up with TRBD1. After removal of 4 bases from V and 4 bases from J, the junction contained 4 bases not matched to a gene. The germline gives CDR1 LNHDA, CDR2 SQIVND (reference sequence). The CDR3 contains 14 residues. The CDR3 coding sequence is TGTGCCAGTAGTACCTCGACAGGGGGCACTGAAGCTTTCTTT. This sequence encodes CASSTSTGGTEAFF.

The chain recombines TRBV7-9 with TRBJ2-5, with D hard to call. Germline V CDR1 and CDR2: SEHNR, FQNEAQ (reference sequence). The CDR3 covers 14 residues. Trimming removed 2 bases from V and 3 bases from J, with 10 bases in between. The CDR3 bases are TGTGCCAGCAGCTTAATGGCGGCTAAAGAGACCCAGTACTTC. This encodes CASSLMAAKETQYF.

V is TRBV4-1 and J is TRBJ2-1, with 7 nucleotides matching TRBD1. CDR3 length equals 15 residues. The germline V gene has CDR1 MGHRA and CDR2 YSYEKL. Losses at the gene ends were 4 bases for V and 0 bases for J; bases not matched to a gene: 3. The CDR3 DNA follows: TGCGCCAGCAGCCCCCCAGGGGGCTCCTACAATGAGCAGTTCTTC. Its protein is CASSPPGGSYNEQFF.

V is TRBV6-5 and J is TRBJ2-1, with 9 positions matching TRBD1. Germline V gene data show CDR1 as MNHEY and CDR2 as SVGAGI. The CDR3 is made up of 15 amino acids. Unmatched junction bases numbered 11, after V lost 6 bases and J lost 8 bases. The CDR3 spells CASRGDRGDVYEQFF. DNA for the CDR3: TGTGCCAGCAGGGGAGACAGGGGGGACGTATATGAGCAGTTCTTC.

The count of this clone is one. V gene TRBV5-1 combines with J gene TRBJ2-3; 14 nucleotides match TRBD2. In germline, CDR1 is SGHRS, CDR2 YFSETQ. J was trimmed by 1 base and V by 4 bases; bases with no gene match: 2. This CDR3 contains 16 residues. CDR3 in amino acids: CASSLGLAGGTDTQYF. The CDR3 region has the DNA TGCGCCAGCAGCCTGGGACTAGCGGGGGGCACAGATACGCAGTATTTT. The full variable domain, in which reference TRBV5-1 and TRBJ2-3 provide the parts outside the CDR3, is KAGVTQTPRYLIKTRGQQVTLSCSPISGHRSVSWYQQTPGQGLQFLFEYFSETQRNKGNFPGRFSGRQFSNSRSEMNVSTLELGDSALYLCASSLGLAGGTDTQYFGPGTRLTVL.

The chain recombines TRBV19 with TRBJ1-6; the match to TRBD1 covers 7 bases. The CDR3 is made up of 16 amino acids. V trimming: 5 bases; J trimming: 7 bases; junction bases outside the gene matches: 11. Germline CDR1 LNHDA, CDR2 SQIVND (reference sequence). The CDR3 reads CASSFTGARRNSPLHF. CDR3 nucleotides: TGTGCCAGTAGTTTCACAGGGGCCCGCCGGAATTCACCCCTCCACTTT.

V and J are TRBV12-3 or TRBV12-4 and TRBJ1-2; D is undetermined. This CDR3 has 11 residues. The V end lost 10 bases, the J end lost 4 bases, and 10 bases lay between the germline ends. CDR3 in DNA: TGTGCCATCCGCCGACTCTATGGCTACACCTTC. Protein product: CAIRRLYGYTF.

This chain connects TRBV7-2 to TRBJ1-5; 7 bases map to TRBD1. Germline values: CDR1 SGHTA, CDR2 FQGNSA. With V trimmed by 3 bases and J by 2 bases, 4 bases remained unmatched. The CDR3 loop spans 15 amino acids. The CDR3 spells CASSFHGQGNQPQHF. CDR3 nucleotides: TGTGCCAGCAGCTTTCACGGACAGGGCAATCAGCCCCAGCATTTT.

CDR3 nucleotides: TGTGCCAGCAGCCCTTCTAGCGGGGACCCTAGGGAGCAGTACTTC. Translation gives CASSPSSGDPREQYF. The rearrangement links TRBV4-2 to TRBJ2-7; 9 bases are a match to TRBD2. V shed 4 bases and J 7 bases; nucleotides not matched to a gene: 11. This CDR3 region has 15 residues. CDR1 and CDR2 (germline): LGHNA, YNFKEQ.

The chain recombines TRBV11-3 with TRBJ2-1; 8 nucleotides line up with TRBD1. Trimming removed 6 bases from V and 7 bases from J; junction bases left unmatched: 11. The CDR3 length is 15 residues. Germline V gives CDR1 SGHNT, CDR2 YENEEA. Here the CDR3 DNA reads TGTGCCAGCAGTAAGACGACAGGGGTTTCGAATGAGCAGTTCTTC. It translates to CASSKTTGVSNEQFF.

The V call is TRBV5-6, the J call TRBJ2-1; 7 bases match TRBD2. Trimming removed 3 bases from V and 0 bases from J; junction bases left unmatched: 6. This CDR3 region has 16 residues. Germline V gene sequence: CDR1 SGHDT, CDR2 YYEEEE. The CDR3: CASSSRGSHSYNEQFF. CDR3 in DNA: TGTGCCAGCAGCTCGCGGGGGTCTCACTCCTACAATGAGCAGTTCTTC.

The genes are TRBV5-5 and TRBJ2-3, with 7 bases that match TRBD1. CDR1 is SGHKS, CDR2 YYEKEE, per germline (reference sequence). V lost 1 base and J lost 1; bases outside the gene matches: 15. The CDR3 sequence is 19 residues long. CDR3 nucleotides: TGTGCCAGCAGCTTGCGAACCCGACAGGGCGTGTCGGGCACAGATACGCAGTATTTT. Translated: CASSLRTRQGVSGTDTQYF.

J is TRBJ2-1 and V is TRBV5-7, with unresolved D. TRBV5-7 is known as an ORF, though its function is uncertain. The CDR3 has 15 residues. The V and J ends lost 4 bases and 4 bases respectively, with 15 bases between them. The CDR3: CASSTSLHKYNEQFF. DNA for the CDR3: TGTGCCAGCAGCACCTCCCTGCACAAGTACAATGAGCAGTTCTTC.